This T cell receptor (beta chain) is from a study of T cell responses to AZD1222 COVID-19 vaccine. V shed 7 bases, J shed 5 bases, and the junction held 7 bases outside the gene matches. The V gene's germline CDR1 is ENHRY and CDR2 SYGVKD. This CDR3 spans 15 amino acids. The table came from immunoSEQ multiplex PCR; TCRdb's copy has only in-frame clones and leaves some out. Among roughly 150,000 clones listed, just over 90% were seen once. The sequence derives from an adult who received the AZD1222 COVID-19 vaccine. Sequenced material: peripheral blood, taken 28 days after the second AZD1222 dose. This rearrangement joins TRBV10-3 to TRBJ2-3, with 12 bases matching TRBD2. The CDR3 here is CAITLAGGPGDTQYF. The CDR3 DNA reads TGTGCCATCACACTAGCGGGGGGTCCGGGAGATACGCAGTATTTT.